This TCR beta chain was documented in a study of T cell repertoires in ileal Crohn's disease. For the study at large: About half received postoperative treatment, around twelve with thiopurines and 15 to 20 anti-TNF. Study results and limitations: Sorted CD8 T cells held more high-frequency clones than CD4.

A note on this clone: The antigen is unknown.

Clones were sequenced by immunoSEQ multiplex PCR, and TCRdb holds only the in-frame ones, with some missing. Of about 15,000 clones in the sample, 75% to 85% are singletons; the top ten hold around 4%. The receptor's source is an adult with Crohn's disease. Specimen: ileal tissue.

The DNA of the CDR3 is TGTGCCAGTAGTGAAGCGGGGGAGCAGTACTTC. As protein: CASSEAGEQYF. The chain employs TRBV19 and TRBJ2-7, with TRBD2 matching 7 bases. V lost 5 bases to trimming and J lost 7 bases; unmatched junction nucleotides: 2. The CDR3 length is 11 residues. Germline loops: CDR1 LNHDA, CDR2 SQIVND (reference sequence).